Given below is one T cell receptor (beta chain) in context. The CDR3 covers 13 residues. Germline V gene lookup returns CDR1 SGHTA and CDR2 FQGNSA. V was cut by 3 bases and J by 8 bases, with 10 bases left in between. The data were obtained in a study of T cell changes during pregnancy in multiple sclerosis. Using immunoSEQ multiplex PCR, the repertoire was profiled, and TCRdb retains in-frame clones only, with some absent. Of tens of thousands of clones detected, roughly 93% appear once; the ten largest clones hold 1.5% to 2%. This clonotype was obtained from a female donor with multiple sclerosis, enrolled in a pregnancy study. The V and J genes are TRBV7-2 and TRBJ1-4, with D perhaps TRBD1 (6 bases). This sample comprised peripheral blood, obtained in the second trimester of pregnancy. CDR3 bases: TGTGCCAGCAGCTTTGGTCAGGGGGAAAAACTGTTTTTT. It encodes CASSFGQGEKLFF.